Each of the 30 T cell receptor beta chains below was sequenced from the same sample in a study of blood T cell repertoires in COVID-19. The protocol was immunoSEQ multiplex PCR, while the TCRdb copy is restricted to in-frame clones and leaves out a portion. The sample holds 180,000 or so clones; over 75% are singletons and the top ten take 0.95% to 1.5%. Specimen: PBMCs or T cells enriched from blood (not recorded which). Receptor source: a human donor with acute COVID-19. The donor label of this sample is uncertain.

V usage is TRBV7-9 and J usage is TRBJ2-2; D unclear. This CDR3 is 13 amino acids long. The germline V gene encodes CDR1 SEHNR and CDR2 FQNEAQ (reference sequence). Trimming took 4 bases from V and 8 from J, leaving 11 bases between them. The CDR3 DNA reads as TGTGCCAGCAGCTCGAGACTTGGGGGGGAGCTGTTTTTT. This translates into CASSSRLGGELFF.

The chain is built from TRBV19 and TRBJ2-5; tentatively, D is TRBD1 (5 bases). The germline V gene encodes CDR1 LNHDA and CDR2 SQIVND (reference sequence). This CDR3 comprises 14 residues. V dropped 3 bases and J dropped 4 bases, with 12 bases sitting between them. The CDR3 region has the DNA TGTGCCAGTAGTATGTCAGGGCGGAGAGAGACCCAGTACTTC. Residues: CASSMSGRRETQYF.

The gene calls are TRBV3-1 (or the pseudogene TRBV3-2) and TRBJ2-1; TRBD2 agrees at 9 bases. Germline CDR1 LGHDT, CDR2 YNNKEL (reference sequence). With 0 bases clipped from V and 9 bases from J, the junction kept 12 bases outside the gene matches. The CDR3 runs 17 residues. CDR3 nucleotide sequence: TGTGCCAGCAGCCAAGATCTGCGGGGGGGCCGACTTCCTGAGCAGTTCTTC. This encodes CASSQDLRGGRLPEQFF.

CDR3 bases: TGTGCCAGCAGTGAAAGTGAGGCCGACTACAATGAGCAGTTCTTC. It translates to CASSESEADYNEQFF. The gene calls are TRBV2 and TRBJ2-1, with D unclear. Trimming removed 2 bases from V and 3 bases from J, with 11 bases in between. The germline V gene has CDR1 SNHLY and CDR2 FYNNEI. The CDR3 is 15 amino acids.

This clone has only one observation. The chain has TRBV24-1 and TRBJ2-5, with 10 positions matching TRBD1. The J segment lost 5 bases and the V segment lost 2 bases, leaving 13 bases of the junction unmatched. The CDR3 covers 18 residues. Germline assignment: CDR1 KGHDR and CDR2 SFDVKD. In DNA form, the CDR3 reads TGTGCCACCAGTGATTCCCGGGACAGGGGACGGCGAGGGGAGACCCAGTACTTC. Amino acids: CATSDSRDRGRRGETQYF.

The chain links TRBV18 to TRBJ2-3; TRBD1 aligns across 8 bases. This CDR3 comprises 15 residues. The V gene end was trimmed by 3 bases and the J gene end by 5 bases; junction bases not matched to a gene: 7. Germline loops: CDR1 KGHSH, CDR2 LQKENI. The CDR3: CASSPLTGVEDTQYF. The CDR3 nucleotides are TGTGCCAGCTCACCCTTGACAGGGGTTGAAGATACGCAGTATTTT.

The chain carries TRBV9 and TRBJ1-1, with a possible D match to TRBD1 (5 bases). The CDR3 totals 17 residues. CDR1 SGDLS and CDR2 YYNGEE come from the germline V gene. V was clipped by 0 bases and J by 1 base, with 16 bases between them. The chain's CDR3 is CASSVEPGFPSNTEAFF. Here the CDR3 DNA reads TGTGCCAGCAGCGTAGAACCAGGGTTCCCCTCGAACACTGAAGCTTTCTTT.

This clone was detected once. The chain is built from TRBV9 and TRBJ2-3, with D perhaps matching TRBD2 (6 bases). Germline CDR1 SGDLS, CDR2 YYNGEE. The CDR3 spans 15 residues. The V and J ends lost 0 bases and 2 bases respectively, with 10 bases between them. CDR3 coding DNA: TGTGCCAGCAGCGTAGTGGCGGGGATCACAGATACGCAGTATTTT. Its protein product is CASSVVAGITDTQYF.

This clone was recorded once. V usage is TRBV9 and J usage is TRBJ2-7, with D tentatively TRBD1 (6 bases). CDR3 length: 14 residues. Trimming took 0 bases from V and 2 from J, leaving 9 bases between them. CDR1 and CDR2 (germline): SGDLS, YYNGEE. The DNA for the CDR3 is TGTGCCAGCAGCGTAGCAGGGGCGGCCTACGAGCAGTACTTC. Translated, it gives CASSVAGAAYEQYF.

CDR3 region: CSASEASGGANTGELFF. The CDR3 DNA reads TGCAGTGCTAGTGAGGCTAGCGGGGGGGCGAACACCGGGGAGCTGTTTTTT. The chain has TRBV20-1 and TRBJ2-2; TRBD2 matches at 12 bases. The CDR3 is 17 residues long. V gave up 3 bases and J gave up 0 bases; unmatched junction bases: 5. Germline V gene data show CDR1 as DFQATT and CDR2 as SNEGSKA (reference sequence).

The chain is built from TRBV9 and TRBJ2-5, with TRBD1 matching over 11 bases. CDR3 size: 16 residues. Germline CDR1 is SGDLS and CDR2 is YYNGEE. Unmatched junction bases numbered 5, after V lost 0 bases and J lost 4 bases. CDR3 amino acids: CASSVVGQGASETQYF. The CDR3, as DNA: TGTGCCAGCAGCGTAGTTGGACAGGGGGCTTCAGAGACCCAGTACTTC.

As regards this clone: One junction end disagrees with the germline gene, perhaps due to a read error. This chain uses TRBV29-1 with TRBJ1-2; D is possibly TRBD1 (6 bases). Germline V gene sequence: CDR1 SQVTM, CDR2 ANQGSEA. This CDR3 is 10 amino acids long. The chain's CDR3 is CSVEETGLIF. CDR3 DNA: TGCAGCGTTGAGGAGACAGGCTTAATCTTC.

The V and J genes are TRBV27 and TRBJ2-3; 13 bases are shared with TRBD2. Germline loops: CDR1 MNHEY, CDR2 SMNVEV (reference sequence). This CDR3 has 19 residues. With 1 base clipped from V and 1 base from J, the junction kept 8 bases outside the gene matches. CDR3 region: CASSLWTSGGHSRTDTQYF. The CDR3 nucleotides read TGTGCCAGCAGTTTATGGACTAGCGGGGGCCACTCCCGCACAGATACGCAGTATTTT.

The J gene is TRBJ1-5, the V gene TRBV10-3; D remains ambiguous. CDR1 is ENHRY and CDR2 is SYGVKD in the germline V gene. Trimming stripped 2 bases from V and 6 bases from J, with 8 bases between. CDR3 length equals 13 residues. The CDR3 sequence: CAISEVSGQPQHF. CDR3 in DNA: TGTGCCATCAGTGAGGTCAGTGGTCAGCCCCAGCATTTT.

The J gene is TRBJ1-2, the V gene TRBV6-5; TRBD1 matches 9 bases. Germline V gene sequence: CDR1 MNHEY, CDR2 SVGAGI. This CDR3 has 15 residues. The ends lost 0 bases at V and 4 bases at J; junction bases unmatched: 3. This chain's CDR3 is CASSYSWDRVYGYTF. The CDR3 bases are TGTGCCAGCAGTTACTCGTGGGACAGGGTCTATGGCTACACCTTC.

This clone has just one count. The chain links TRBV4-1 to TRBJ2-3; TRBD2 agrees at 8 bases. CDR3 length equals 19 residues. The J segment lost 4 bases and the V segment lost 4 bases, leaving 19 bases of the junction unmatched. Germline V CDR1 and CDR2: MGHRA, YSYEKL. The CDR3 DNA follows: TGCGCCAGCAGCCCCGGAGTTGCGGGGGGTTCATCGTTCGCAGATACGCAGTATTTT. Amino acids: CASSPGVAGGSSFADTQYF.

The gene calls are TRBV19 and TRBJ1-5, with D perhaps matching TRBD1 (6 bases). Germline-derived CDR1 and CDR2 are LNHDA and SQIVND (reference sequence). V was clipped by 5 bases and J by 6 bases, with 11 bases between them. The CDR3 runs 13 residues. CDR3 DNA: TGTGCCAGTAGTTCCACAGGGTCTCAGCCCCAGCATTTT. This sequence encodes CASSSTGSQPQHF.

V is TRBV11-2 and J is TRBJ1-2, with 9 positions matching TRBD1. This CDR3 has 17 residues. The J segment lost 4 bases and the V segment lost 5 bases, leaving 14 bases of the junction unmatched. The germline gives CDR1 SGHAT, CDR2 FQNNGV. The CDR3 nucleotides are TGTGCCAGCAGCCCTTCGGTGCTTGGACAGGGGTCCTATGGCTACACCTTC. Protein: CASSPSVLGQGSYGYTF.

This clone was seen a handful of times. V gene TRBV5-1 combines with J gene TRBJ1-1; no clear D gene. The CDR3 length is 13 residues. Germline values: CDR1 SGHRS, CDR2 YFSETQ. Between the trimmed V and J ends, which lost 3 bases and 4 bases, there was a span of 10 bases. The CDR3 region has the DNA TGCGCCAGCAGCTGGGAGGAGGGCACTGAAGCTTTCTTT. Amino acid sequence: CASSWEEGTEAFF.

J is TRBJ2-3 and V is TRBV24-1, with 10 bases lining up with TRBD1. V shed 9 bases and J 7 bases; nucleotides not matched to a gene: 21. The CDR3 has 18 amino acids. The germline V gene has CDR1 KGHDR and CDR2 SFDVKD. CDR3: CATRGTGVPGQSPYTQYF. CDR3 coding DNA: TGTGCCACCCGCGGGACAGGGGTTCCCGGACAGTCCCCCTATACGCAGTATTTT.

J is TRBJ2-5 and V is TRBV6-2 or TRBV6-3; 7 nucleotides align to TRBD1. CDR3 length: 15 residues. J was trimmed by 5 bases and V by 6 bases; bases with no gene match: 12. CDR1 is MNHEY, CDR2 SVGEGT, per germline. The CDR3 nucleotides read TGTGCCAGCAGCCCCCCGGGACAGCTTGGGGAGACCCAGTACTTC. Translated: CASSPPGQLGETQYF.

The chain recombines TRBV5-1 with TRBJ1-4; tentative D call: TRBD1 (6 bases). The V gene's germline CDR1 is SGHRS and CDR2 YFSETQ. The CDR3 has 13 residues. Trimming left V 4 bases short and J 8 bases short, with 12 bases between. CDR3 amino acids: CASSRQVGEKLFF. The CDR3 DNA is TGCGCCAGCAGCCGACAGGTGGGGGAAAAACTGTTTTTT.

The J gene is TRBJ2-5, the V gene TRBV27, with D possibly matching TRBD1 (5 bases). Trimming pared 1 base from V and 5 bases from J, leaving 14 bases between. Germline V gene sequence: CDR1 MNHEY, CDR2 SMNVEV (reference sequence). There are 15 residues in the CDR3. The CDR3 DNA reads TGTGCCAGCAGTTTATTGGTTAGGGGTGAGGAGACCCAGTACTTC. It yields the protein CASSLLVRGEETQYF.

This chain uses TRBV24-1 with TRBJ2-7, with D unresolved. Germline CDR1 KGHDR, CDR2 SFDVKD. V was cut by 9 bases and J by 3 bases, with 17 bases left in between. CDR3 length: 14 residues. The CDR3 bases are TGTGCCACCGGCCACAAAGGAGTGGACTACGAGCAGTACTTC. Encoded protein: CATGHKGVDYEQYF.

The gene calls are TRBV4-1 and TRBJ2-5, with 7 bases aligning to TRBD1. V trimming: 0 bases; J trimming: 5 bases; junction bases outside the gene matches: 9. This CDR3 region has 16 residues. In germline, CDR1 is MGHRA, CDR2 YSYEKL. The CDR3 here is CASSQDWKGARETQYF. The CDR3 region has the DNA TGCGCCAGCAGCCAAGATTGGAAGGGGGCGCGCGAGACCCAGTACTTC.

V and J are TRBV7-2 and TRBJ2-3; 9 bases are a match to TRBD2. J lost 0 bases, V lost 1 base, and 8 bases had no gene match. Germline V gene lookup returns CDR1 SGHTA and CDR2 FQGNSA. CDR3 length equals 18 residues. The CDR3 sequence is CASSLVGRAGGSTDTQYF. CDR3 DNA sequence: TGTGCCAGCAGCTTAGTCGGTCGGGCGGGGGGGAGCACAGATACGCAGTATTTT.

In regard to this clone: This CDR3 is also generated by other DNA sequences in the sample. The chain combines TRBV5-1 with TRBJ1-1; no reliable D call. The CDR3 loop spans 12 amino acids. V lost 3 bases, J lost 6 bases, and 9 bases lay in between. Germline V gene lookup returns CDR1 SGHRS and CDR2 YFSETQ. CDR3 DNA sequence: TGCGCCAGCAGCTGGACGGGGTCTGAAGCTTTCTTT. Its protein is CASSWTGSEAFF.

This chain joins TRBV3-1 (or the pseudogene TRBV3-2) and TRBJ1-1; the D gene is possibly TRBD1 (6 bases). Germline-derived CDR1 and CDR2 are LGHDT and YNNKEL (reference sequence). Trimming shortened V by 4 bases and J by 5 bases, and 14 bases separated the two germline ends. This CDR3 has 14 residues. The CDR3 spells CASSPRGLGTEAFF. The CDR3 nucleotides are TGTGCCAGCAGCCCCAGGGGATTAGGGACTGAAGCTTTCTTT.

This clone showed up just a few times. The chain links TRBV30 to TRBJ1-6, with 9 bases fitting TRBD1. The CDR3 totals 14 residues. Looked up from germline, CDR1 is GTSNPN and CDR2 is SVGIG (reference sequence). V was clipped by 3 bases and J by 9 bases; unmatched bases: 6. The CDR3 is CAWREKTGGSPLHF. CDR3 nucleotide sequence: TGTGCCTGGAGAGAGAAGACAGGGGGTTCACCCCTCCACTTT.

The chain uses TRBV7-8 and TRBJ2-3, with TRBD2 matching over 8 bases. Germline V gives CDR1 SGHVS, CDR2 FQNEAQ. The J segment lost 1 base and the V segment lost 5 bases, leaving 8 bases of the junction unmatched. The CDR3 has 16 amino acids. The CDR3 region has the DNA TGTGCCAGCAGCCTGCTAGCGGGCGGGGGCACAGATACGCAGTATTTT. As protein: CASSLLAGGGTDTQYF. The variable domain in full, with the rest retrieved from reference TRBV7-8 and TRBJ2-3, is GAGVSQSPRYKVAKRGQDVALRCDPISGHVSLFWYQQALGQGPEFLTYFQNEAQLDKSGLPSDRFFAERPEGSVSTLKIQRTQQEDSAVYLCASSLLAGGGTDTQYFGPGTRLTVL.